This T cell receptor (beta chain) appears in the sequencing data of a study of OX40 agonist ivuxolimab in advanced cancers. Background on the study: The dose-escalation cohort was around 83% male, with a mean age of around 54 years, ranging roughly 20 to 90. Findings and limits, study-wide: Which antigen the expanded peripheral T cells recognized is unknown.

V was pared by 6 bases and J by 4 bases, with 9 bases of the junction left unmatched. The CDR3 extends over 14 amino acids. Germline CDR1 SGHRS, CDR2 YFSETQ. For this clone: Its cognate antigen is unknown.

Profiled with immunoSEQ multiplex PCR; TCRdb holds only in-frame clones, not every one. The repertoire holds approximately 39,000 clones, with 81% as singletons. Sequencing used CD4+ or CD8+ T cells sorted from blood, obtained in a trial of the OX40 agonist ivuxolimab. The origin of this receptor is an adult with an advanced solid tumor such as melanoma, head and neck, liver or kidney cancer. The J gene is TRBJ2-5, the V gene TRBV5-1, with TRBD1 matching 7 bases. Here the CDR3 DNA reads TGCGCCAGCAAGGGAGTGACAGGGCTAGAGACCCAGTACTTC. It encodes CASKGVTGLETQYF.